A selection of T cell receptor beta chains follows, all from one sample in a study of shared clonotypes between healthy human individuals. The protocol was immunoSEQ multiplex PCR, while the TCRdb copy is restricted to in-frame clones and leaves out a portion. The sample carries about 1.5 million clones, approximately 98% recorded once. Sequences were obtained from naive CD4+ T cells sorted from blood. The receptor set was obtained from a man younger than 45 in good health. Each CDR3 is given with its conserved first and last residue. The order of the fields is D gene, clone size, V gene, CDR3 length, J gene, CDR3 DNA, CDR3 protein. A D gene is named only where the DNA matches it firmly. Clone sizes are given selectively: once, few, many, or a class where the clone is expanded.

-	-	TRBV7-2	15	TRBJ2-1	TGTGCCAGCAGCTTAGTCTGGGGAGCCGACAATGAGCAGTTCTTC	CASSLVWGADNEQFF
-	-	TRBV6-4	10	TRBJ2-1	TGTGCCAGCCCCTTGAATGAGCAGTTCTTC	CASPLNEQFF
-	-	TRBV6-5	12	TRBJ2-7	TGTGCCAGCAGTGACGCAGGGCGCGAGCAGTACTTC	CASSDAGREQYF
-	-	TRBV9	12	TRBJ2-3	TGTGCCAGCAGCCGGTCGACAGATACGCAGTATTTT	CASSRSTDTQYF
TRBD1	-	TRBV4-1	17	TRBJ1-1	TGCGCCAGCAGCCACCTTCCCGGGACAGGTATGAACACTGAAGCTTTCTTT	CASSHLPGTGMNTEAFF
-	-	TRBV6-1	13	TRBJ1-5	TGTGCCAGCAGTCAAGTCACTAATCAGCCCCAGCATTTT	CASSQVTNQPQHF
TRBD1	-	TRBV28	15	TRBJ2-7	TGTGCCAGCAGCGAGGGACAGGGGGCCTCCTACGAGCAGTACTTC	CASSEGQGASYEQYF
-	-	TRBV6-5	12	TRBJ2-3	TGTGCCAGCAGCCCCCCAGTGGGTACGCAGTATTTT	CASSPPVGTQYF
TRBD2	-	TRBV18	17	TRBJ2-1	TGTGCCAGCTCACCAACGGGACTAGCCTTATCAGACAATGAGCAGTTCTTC	CASSPTGLALSDNEQFF
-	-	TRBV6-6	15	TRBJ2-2	TGTGCCAGCAGTTTGTCCGGGCCGAACACCGGGGAGCTGTTTTTT	CASSLSGPNTGELFF
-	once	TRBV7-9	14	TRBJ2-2	TGTGCCAGCAGCCGACGAGACAGCACCGGGGAGCTGTTTTTT	CASSRRDSTGELFF
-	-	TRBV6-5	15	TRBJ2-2	TGTGCCAGCAGTTATCGGACTACCTCAGCCGGGGAGCTGTTTTTT	CASSYRTTSAGELFF
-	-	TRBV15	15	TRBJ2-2	TGTGCCACCAGCAAAGGTGCGGGAATCACCGGGGAGCTGTTTTTT	CATSKGAGITGELFF
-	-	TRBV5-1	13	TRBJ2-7	TGCGCCAGCAGCTTGATCTTGAGAGGTGAGCAGTACTTC	CASSLILRGEQYF
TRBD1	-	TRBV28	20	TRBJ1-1	TGTGCCAGCCTAATCTCCAGGGGGCGATGGTCTTCTTCCATGAACACTGAAGCTTTCTTT	CASLISRGRWSSSMNTEAFF
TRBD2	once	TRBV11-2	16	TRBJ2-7	TGTGCCAGCAGCTCATTAGCGGGAGGGAGCTCCTACGAGCAGTACTTC	CASSSLAGGSSYEQYF
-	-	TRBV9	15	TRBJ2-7	TGTGCCAGCAGCGCCAGGGGACTCCAGTCCCACGAGCAGTACTTC	CASSARGLQSHEQYF
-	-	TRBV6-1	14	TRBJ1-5	TGTGCCAGCAGTGCCAGGGTGGGGAATCAGCCCCAGCATTTT	CASSARVGNQPQHF
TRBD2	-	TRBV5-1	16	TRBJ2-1	TGCGCCAGCAGCTTGGCCCTAGCGGGAGTGTCCAATGAGCAGTTCTTC	CASSLALAGVSNEQFF
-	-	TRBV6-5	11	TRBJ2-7	TGTGCCAGCAGTGGGGGCTACGAGCAGTACTTC	CASSGGYEQYF
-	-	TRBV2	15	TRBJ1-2	TGTGCCAGCAGTGAAATCCGTGGAGGGGGCTATGGCTACACCTTC	CASSEIRGGGYGYTF
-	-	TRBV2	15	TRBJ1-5	TGTGCCAGCAGTGAAGATGTGATTAGCAATCAGCCCCAGCATTTT	CASSEDVISNQPQHF
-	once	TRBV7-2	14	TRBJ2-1	TGTGCCAGCAGCTTCAGTCTACATAACAATGAGCAGTTCTTC	CASSFSLHNNEQFF
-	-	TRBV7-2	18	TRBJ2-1	TGTGCCAGCAGCTTAGTTCTCGCGCGTGGGAGGTTCCCCAATGAGCAGTTCTTC	CASSLVLARGRFPNEQFF
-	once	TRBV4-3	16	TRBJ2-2	TGCGCCAGCAGCCAAGACTCGGCTTCAAACACCGGGGAGCTGTTTTTT	CASSQDSASNTGELFF
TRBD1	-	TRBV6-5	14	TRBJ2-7	TGTGCCAGCAGAAAACAGGGGCGCACCTACGAGCAGTACTTC	CASRKQGRTYEQYF
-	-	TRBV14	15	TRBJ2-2	TGTGCCAGCAGCCAACGTGGAGCGAACACCGGGGAGCTGTTTTTT	CASSQRGANTGELFF
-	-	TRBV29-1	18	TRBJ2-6	TGCAGCGTCCTGAGGGCAGATCGATTCCGTTCTGGGGCCAACGTCCTGACTTTC	CSVLRADRFRSGANVLTF
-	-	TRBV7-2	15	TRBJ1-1	TGTGCCAGCAGCTTAAGCCCCTTTATTGACACTGAAGCTTTCTTT	CASSLSPFIDTEAFF
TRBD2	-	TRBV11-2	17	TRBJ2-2	TGTGCCAGCAGCCCACGGACTAGCGGGATGAACACCGGGGAGCTGTTTTTT	CASSPRTSGMNTGELFF
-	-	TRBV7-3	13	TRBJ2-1	TGTGCCAGCAGCTTAGATTCCTACAATGAGCAGTTCTTC	CASSLDSYNEQFF
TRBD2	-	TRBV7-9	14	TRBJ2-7	TGTGCCAGCAGCTTAGCGCGCAGGGAGGGCGAGCAGTACTTC	CASSLARREGEQYF
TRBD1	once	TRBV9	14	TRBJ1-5	TGTGCCAGCAGCGCGGACAGGGGCGATCAGCCCCAGCATTTT	CASSADRGDQPQHF
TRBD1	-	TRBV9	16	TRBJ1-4	TGTGCCAGCAGCGCGACAGGGACCGGAACTAATGAAAAACTGTTTTTT	CASSATGTGTNEKLFF
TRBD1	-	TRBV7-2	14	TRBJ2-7	TGTGCCAGCAGCTGGGACAGAAGAACCTACGAGCAGTACTTC	CASSWDRRTYEQYF
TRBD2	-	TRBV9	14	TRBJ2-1	TGTGCCAGCAGCGTAGGGGTAGCGGGAAATGAGCAGTTCTTC	CASSVGVAGNEQFF
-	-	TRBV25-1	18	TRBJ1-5	TGTGCCAGCAGTGAAGGGCAGGGTGGGGGTTGGAGCAATCAGCCCCAGCATTTT	CASSEGQGGGWSNQPQHF
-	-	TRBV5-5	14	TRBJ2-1	TGTGCCAGCAGCTTGACTGGTTACTACAATGAGCAGTTCTTC	CASSLTGYYNEQFF
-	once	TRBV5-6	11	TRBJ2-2	TGTGCCAGCAGCTTTAGCGGGGAGCTGTTTTTT	CASSFSGELFF
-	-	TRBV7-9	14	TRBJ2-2	TGTGCCAGCAGCTACGGACCCAACACCGGGGAGCTGTTTTTT	CASSYGPNTGELFF
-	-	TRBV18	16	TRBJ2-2	TGTGCCAGCTCACCCCCCGGAGGGCCCGACACCGGGGAGCTGTTTTTT	CASSPPGGPDTGELFF
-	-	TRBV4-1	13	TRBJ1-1	TGCGCCAGCAGCCCGTCGTCGGACACTGAAGCTTTCTTT	CASSPSSDTEAFF
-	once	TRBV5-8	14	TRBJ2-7	TGTGCCAGCAGCTCCCGACCACTCCGCTACGAGCAGTACTTC	CASSSRPLRYEQYF
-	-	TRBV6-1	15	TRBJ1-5	TGTGCCAGCAGTAAACCTGGACCGGCCGGTCAGCCCCAGCATTTT	CASSKPGPAGQPQHF
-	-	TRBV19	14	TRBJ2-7	TGTGCCAGTAGTATTTCTTCCCTAACCTACGAGCAGTACTTC	CASSISSLTYEQYF